The 15 T cell receptor beta chains below all came from one sample that was sequenced in a study of control samples from healthy donors and cancer patients. The method was immunoSEQ multiplex PCR; TCRdb's version includes in-frame clones alone and lacks a portion of them. Among approximately 89,000 clones listed, around nine tenths were seen once. Sequenced input: blood. These receptors came from a man aged 25 to 40 in good health.

This chain joins TRBV6-1 and TRBJ1-3; unclear D gene. The ends were cut back, 1 base at V and 7 bases at J, with 8 bases in the middle. This CDR3 spans 13 amino acids. Germline assignment: CDR1 MNHNS and CDR2 SASEGT. The chain's CDR3 is CASSEVYGNTIYF. The DNA for the CDR3 is TGTGCCAGCAGTGAAGTTTACGGGAACACCATATATTTT.

This chain joins TRBV7-9 and TRBJ2-1, with 13 bases lining up with TRBD2. CDR1 and CDR2 (germline): SEHNR, FQNEAQ (reference sequence). J gave up 4 bases and V 4 bases, and 10 bases lay outside the gene matches. The CDR3 has 18 residues. This CDR3 reads CASSWTLWTSGSYNEQFF. The DNA for the CDR3 is TGTGCCAGCAGCTGGACCCTGTGGACTAGCGGGAGTTACAATGAGCAGTTCTTC. Supplemented by reference TRBV7-9 and TRBJ2-1, the full variable domain reads DTGVSQNPRHKITKRGQNVTFRCDPISEHNRLYWYRQTLGQGPEFLTYFQNEAQLEKSRLLSDRFSAERPKGSFSTLEIQRTEQGDSAMYLCASSWTLWTSGSYNEQFFGPGTRLTVL.

As regards this clone: A junction end diverges from the germline sequence, so it may reflect a read error. Other nucleotide sequences in the sample specify the same CDR3. The chain is built from TRBV6-1 and TRBJ1-1; D is uncertain. The CDR3 has 14 residues. The germline gives CDR1 MNHNS, CDR2 SASEGT. The DNA for the CDR3 is TGTGCCAGCAGTGAAGCCTCCGAGAGGGCTGAAGCTTTCTTC. As protein: CASSEASERAEAFF.

V usage is TRBV19 and J usage is TRBJ1-5; TRBD1 is a possible D gene (5 bases). The germline V gene encodes CDR1 LNHDA and CDR2 SQIVND (reference sequence). The length of the CDR3 is 14 residues. The V end was cut by 5 bases, the J end by 5 bases, with 13 bases between. The CDR3 coding sequence is TGTGCCAGTAGTGCAGGGATGGGGTATCAGCCCCAGCATTTT. As protein: CASSAGMGYQPQHF.

The chain has TRBV10-1 and TRBJ2-1; tentatively, D is TRBD1 or TRBD2 (6 bases each). Germline V gene sequence: CDR1 WNHNN, CDR2 SYGVQD (reference sequence). CDR3 size: 15 residues. Trimming shortened V by 3 bases and J by 7 bases, and 16 bases separated the two germline ends. This CDR3 reads CASSENGGGGNEQFF. CDR3 sequence (DNA): TGCGCCAGCAGTGAAAACGGCGGAGGGGGGAATGAGCAGTTCTTC.

The chain couples TRBV11-2 to TRBJ2-4; D is unresolved. Trimming took off 5 bases at V and 2 bases at J, with 10 bases between the two ends. CDR1 SGHAT and CDR2 FQNNGV come from the germline V gene. This CDR3 is built from 14 residues. In DNA form, the CDR3 reads TGTGCCAGCAGCCATCCCAAGACCAAAAACATTCAGTACTTC. It codes for CASSHPKTKNIQYF.

The rearrangement links TRBV6-5 to TRBJ1-2, with 9 bases fitting TRBD1. Germline values: CDR1 MNHEY, CDR2 SVGAGI. The CDR3 totals 14 residues. Trimming removed 6 bases from V and 2 bases from J; junction bases left unmatched: 4. The chain's CDR3 is CASSGQGLNYGYTF. The CDR3 DNA reads TGTGCCAGCAGCGGACAGGGGTTGAACTATGGCTACACCTTC.

The rearrangement joins TRBV12-3 or TRBV12-4 to TRBJ2-7, with a possible D match to TRBD2 (7 bases). Trimming cost V 8 bases and J 2 bases, with 13 bases left between them. The CDR3 is 13 amino acids. The CDR3 region is CASRRGAAYEQYF. DNA of the CDR3: TGTGCCAGCCGACGGGGGGCCGCCTACGAGCAGTACTTC.

This clone has just a few counts. The J gene is TRBJ1-6, the V gene TRBV3-1 (or the pseudogene TRBV3-2), with a possible D match to TRBD1 (6 bases). Germline CDR1 reads LGHDT; CDR2 reads YNNKEL (reference sequence). This CDR3 comprises 15 residues. V gave up 1 base and J gave up 6 bases, with 10 bases separating them. CDR3 nucleotide sequence: TGTGCCAGCAGCCAAGGCAGGGGTCGTAATTCACCCCTCCACTTT. It specifies CASSQGRGRNSPLHF.

The CDR3 DNA is TGTGCCAGCAGTGACGAGGCCTTCAACTATGGCTACACCTTC. This encodes CASSDEAFNYGYTF. The rearrangement links TRBV6-1 to TRBJ1-2; D is unresolved. CDR1 MNHNS and CDR2 SASEGT come from the germline V gene. This CDR3 spans 14 amino acids. V gave up 3 bases and J gave up 2 bases, with 10 bases separating them.

The chain is built from TRBV4-1 and TRBJ1-1; D gene unclear. Germline CDR1 MGHRA, CDR2 YSYEKL. Trimming shortened V by 1 base and J by 3 bases, and 6 bases separated the two germline ends. The CDR3 sequence is 13 residues long. The chain's CDR3 is CASSQVVYTEAFF. The CDR3 DNA reads TGCGCCAGCAGCCAAGTAGTGTACACTGAAGCTTTCTTT.

The chain links TRBV28 to TRBJ1-1; the D is unclear. Deletions cut 2 bases from V and 7 bases from J, with 5 bases between. The CDR3 spans 11 residues. Germline loops: CDR1 MDHEN, CDR2 SYDVKM. The CDR3 loop is CASSLRGEAFF. The CDR3 region has the DNA TGTGCCAGCAGTTTACGGGGTGAAGCTTTCTTT. Filled out from reference TRBV28 and TRBJ1-1, the complete variable domain reads DVKVTQSSRYLVKRTGEKVFLECVQDMDHENMFWYRQDPGLGLRLIYFSYDVKMKEKGDIPEGYSVSREKKERFSLILESASTNQTSMYLCASSLRGEAFFGQGTRLTVV.

J is TRBJ2-7 and V is TRBV11-2, with TRBD2 matching over 14 bases. Germline V gene lookup returns CDR1 SGHAT and CDR2 FQNNGV. This CDR3 region has 17 residues. The V segment lost 1 base and the J segment 7 bases; nucleotides outside the gene matches: 9. CDR3 sequence: CASSLGTSGGLPGEQYV. The CDR3 bases are TGTGCCAGCAGCTTAGGGACTAGCGGGGGGCTTCCGGGAGAGCAGTACGTC.

This clone was observed a single time. The V gene is TRBV18, the J gene TRBJ1-6, with D possibly matching TRBD1 (5 bases). CDR1 is KGHSH, CDR2 LQKENI, per germline. Between the trimmed V and J ends, which lost 3 bases and 10 bases, there was a span of 16 bases. The CDR3 length is 15 residues. CDR3 residues: CASSPNDSEQSPLHF. CDR3 in DNA: TGTGCCAGCTCACCTAACGACAGCGAGCAATCACCCCTCCACTTT. Full variable domain (rest looked up from reference TRBV18 and TRBJ1-6): NAGVMQNPRHLVRRRGQEARLRCSPMKGHSHVYWYRQLPEEGLKFMVYLQKENIIDESGMPKERFSAEFPKEGPSILRIQQVVRGDSAAYFCASSPNDSEQSPLHFGNGTRLTVT.

This chain links TRBV5-1 with TRBJ2-1; 7 bases are shared with TRBD1. After removal of 3 bases from V and 0 bases from J, the junction contained 3 bases not matched to a gene. CDR1 and CDR2 (germline): SGHRS, YFSETQ. CDR3 length: 15 residues. In DNA, the CDR3 is TGCGCCAGCAGCTCGGGACAGAGCTCCTACAATGAGCAGTTCTTC. It codes for CASSSGQSSYNEQFF.